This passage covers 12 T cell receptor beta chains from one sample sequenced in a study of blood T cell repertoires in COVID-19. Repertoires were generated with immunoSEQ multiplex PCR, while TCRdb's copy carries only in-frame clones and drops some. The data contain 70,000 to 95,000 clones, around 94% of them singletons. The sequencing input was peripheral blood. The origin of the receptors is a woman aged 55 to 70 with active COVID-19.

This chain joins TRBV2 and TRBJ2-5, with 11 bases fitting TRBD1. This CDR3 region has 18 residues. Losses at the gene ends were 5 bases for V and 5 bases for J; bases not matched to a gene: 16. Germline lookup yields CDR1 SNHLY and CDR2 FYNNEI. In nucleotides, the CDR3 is TGTGCCAGCAGTTTTACCGGGACAGGGGGTATTAGTAGGGAGACCCAGTACTTC. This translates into CASSFTGTGGISRETQYF.

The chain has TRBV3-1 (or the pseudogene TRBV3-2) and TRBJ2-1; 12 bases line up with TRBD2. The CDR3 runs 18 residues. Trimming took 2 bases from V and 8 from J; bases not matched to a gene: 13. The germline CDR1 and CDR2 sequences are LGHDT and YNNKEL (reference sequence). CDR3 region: CASSQFGGLAGGRDEQFF. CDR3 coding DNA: TGTGCCAGCAGCCAATTTGGCGGTCTAGCGGGAGGGAGGGATGAGCAGTTCTTC.

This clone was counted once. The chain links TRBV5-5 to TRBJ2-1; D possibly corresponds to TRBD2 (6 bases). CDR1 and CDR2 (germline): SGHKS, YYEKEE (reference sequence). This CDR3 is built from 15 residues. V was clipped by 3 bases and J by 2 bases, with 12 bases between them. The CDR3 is CASSSLGGPYNEQFF. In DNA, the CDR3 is TGTGCCAGCAGCTCCCTGGGGGGTCCCTACAATGAGCAGTTCTTC. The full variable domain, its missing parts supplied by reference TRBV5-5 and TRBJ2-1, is DAGVTQSPTHLIKTRGQQVTLRCSPISGHKSVSWYQQVLGQGPQFIFQYYEKEERGRGNFPDRFSARQFPNYSSELNVNALLLGDSALYLCASSSLGGPYNEQFFGPGTRLTVL.

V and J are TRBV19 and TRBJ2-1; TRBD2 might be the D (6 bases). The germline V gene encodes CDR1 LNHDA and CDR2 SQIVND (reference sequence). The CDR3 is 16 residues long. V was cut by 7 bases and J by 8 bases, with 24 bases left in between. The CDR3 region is CASTRRTGAPLDEQFF. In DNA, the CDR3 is TGTGCCAGTACCCGTAGAACGGGAGCCCCCCTCGATGAGCAGTTCTTC.

The CDR3 reads CSVEAGTSTEAFF. The CDR3 DNA is TGCAGCGTTGAAGCCGGGACATCCACTGAAGCTTTCTTT. The chain couples TRBV29-1 to TRBJ1-1, with D tentatively TRBD1 (6 bases). Germline values: CDR1 SQVTM, CDR2 ANQGSEA. The CDR3 has 13 residues. V dropped 1 base and J dropped 4 bases, with 10 bases sitting between them.

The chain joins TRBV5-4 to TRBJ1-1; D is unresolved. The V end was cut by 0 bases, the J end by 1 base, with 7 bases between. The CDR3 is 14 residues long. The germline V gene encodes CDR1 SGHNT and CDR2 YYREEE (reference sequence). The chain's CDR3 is CASSLGRANTEAFF. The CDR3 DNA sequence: TGTGCCAGCAGCTTGGGGAGGGCGAACACTGAAGCTTTCTTT.

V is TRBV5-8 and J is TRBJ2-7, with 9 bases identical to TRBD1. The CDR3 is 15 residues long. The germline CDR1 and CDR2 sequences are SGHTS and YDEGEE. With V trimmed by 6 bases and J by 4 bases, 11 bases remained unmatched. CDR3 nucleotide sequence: TGTGCCAGCACCCGCCCCGGGACAGGGACGTACGAGCAGTACTTC. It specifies CASTRPGTGTYEQYF.

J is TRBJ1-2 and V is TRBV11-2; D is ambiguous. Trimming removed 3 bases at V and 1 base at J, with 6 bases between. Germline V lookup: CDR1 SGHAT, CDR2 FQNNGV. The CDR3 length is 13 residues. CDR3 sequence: CASSLDFNYGYTF. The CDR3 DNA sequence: TGTGCCAGCAGCTTGGACTTTAACTATGGCTACACCTTC.

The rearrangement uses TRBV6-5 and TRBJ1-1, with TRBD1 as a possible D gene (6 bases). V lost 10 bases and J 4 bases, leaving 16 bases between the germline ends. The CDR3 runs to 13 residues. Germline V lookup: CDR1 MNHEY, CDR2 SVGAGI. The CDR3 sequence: CATVVDRTTEAFF. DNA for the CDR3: TGTGCCACCGTTGTAGACAGGACCACTGAAGCTTTCTTT.

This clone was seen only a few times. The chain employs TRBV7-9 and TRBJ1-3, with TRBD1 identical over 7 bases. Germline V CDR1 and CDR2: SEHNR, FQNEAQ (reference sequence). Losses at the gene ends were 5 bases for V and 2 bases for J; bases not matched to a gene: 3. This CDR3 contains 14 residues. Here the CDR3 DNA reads TGTGCCAGCAGCCCCAGGGGGGCTGGAAACACCATATATTTT. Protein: CASSPRGAGNTIYF. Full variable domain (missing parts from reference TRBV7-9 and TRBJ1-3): DTGVSQNPRHKITKRGQNVTFRCDPISEHNRLYWYRQTLGQGPEFLTYFQNEAQLEKSRLLSDRFSAERPKGSFSTLEIQRTEQGDSAMYLCASSPRGAGNTIYFGEGSWLTVV.

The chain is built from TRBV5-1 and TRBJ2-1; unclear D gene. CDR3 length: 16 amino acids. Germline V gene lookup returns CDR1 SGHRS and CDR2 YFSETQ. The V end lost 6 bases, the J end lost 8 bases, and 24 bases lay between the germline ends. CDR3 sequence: CASTTRSSPRSDEQFF. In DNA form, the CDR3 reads TGCGCCAGCACCACTCGCAGCTCCCCTCGAAGCGATGAGCAGTTCTTC.

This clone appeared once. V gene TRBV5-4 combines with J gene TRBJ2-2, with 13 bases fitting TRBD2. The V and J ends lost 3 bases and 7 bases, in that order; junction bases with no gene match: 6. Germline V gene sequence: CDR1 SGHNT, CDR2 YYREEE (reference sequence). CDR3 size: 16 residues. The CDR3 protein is CASSSTSGRAYGELFF. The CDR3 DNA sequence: TGTGCCAGCAGCTCCACTAGCGGGAGGGCCTACGGGGAGCTGTTTTTT.